The 14 T cell receptor beta chains below come from one sample, sequenced in a study of CD8 T cells in ankylosing spondylitis. Study findings and constraints: A motif in TCR beta, a set of about 8 highly homologous variants, appeared characteristic of ankylosing spondylitis blood.

Which antigens these TCRs recognize remains unknown. MiXCR, applied by TCRdb to the 5' RACE reads, yields one record per CDR3 protein. The table shows about 510,000 distinct CDR3 sequences, with roughly 5% occurring only once. Sequencing input: blood, either unsorted or a sorted T cell fraction (not recorded which). The receptor set was obtained from a male donor with ankylosing spondylitis.

In this sample, this clonotype turned up many times. The chain carries TRBV9 and TRBJ1-1, with 7 positions matching TRBD1. J gave up 3 bases and V 3 bases, and 14 bases lay outside the gene matches. Per the germline V gene, CDR1 is SGDLS and CDR2 is YYNGEE. The CDR3 sequence is 17 residues long. CDR3 sequence (DNA): TGTGCCAGCAGCGAACCCCTTGGGGCAGGGGGAGACACTGAAGCTTTCTTT. Its protein is CASSEPLGAGGDTEAFF.

There are many counts of this clonotype. The chain is built from TRBV25-1 and TRBJ2-2; a weak D match, TRBD1 (5 bases). The germline V gene has CDR1 MGHDK and CDR2 SYGVNS. The V and J ends lost 6 bases and 6 bases respectively, with 11 bases between them. There are 13 residues in the CDR3. Here the CDR3 DNA reads TGTGCCAGCAGAGACCAGGGATCCGGGGAGCTGTTTTTT. This encodes CASRDQGSGELFF.

This rearrangement joins TRBV18 to TRBJ2-1, with 10 bases identical to TRBD2. The CDR3 is made up of 15 amino acids. Germline values: CDR1 KGHSH, CDR2 LQKENI. The junction had 5 bases not matched to a gene; V was cut back by 0 bases and J by 9 bases. CDR3: CASSPPISGRGEQFF. DNA of the CDR3: TGTGCCAGCTCACCACCTATCAGCGGGAGGGGTGAGCAGTTCTTC.

The chain employs TRBV29-1 and TRBJ2-1, with 11 nucleotides matching TRBD2. Germline V gives CDR1 SQVTM, CDR2 ANQGSEA. Trimming at V came to 6 bases and at J to 3 bases, leaving 7 bases not matched to a gene. The CDR3 is 15 residues long. This CDR3 reads CSVRGTSGVYNEQFF. CDR3 coding DNA: TGCAGCGTCCGCGGGACTAGCGGAGTCTACAATGAGCAGTTCTTC.

This clonotype was detected ten times or more. The CDR3 reads CASTPTALSGNTIYF. Written as DNA, the CDR3 is TGTGCCAGCACCCCGACTGCTCTCTCTGGAAACACCATATATTTT. This sequence joins TRBV7-2 and TRBJ1-3, with D hard to call. The CDR3 is 15 residues long. The germline CDR1 and CDR2 sequences are SGHTA and FQGNSA. Trimming cost V 7 bases and J 0 bases, with 13 bases left between them.

This clonotype was recorded many times. The CDR3 loop reads CASSAAGPTPEKLFF. For the CDR3, the DNA is TGTGCCAGCAGTGCCGCCGGCCCCACCCCTGAAAAACTGTTTTTT. This rearrangement joins TRBV27 to TRBJ1-4; D is uncertain. V shed 5 bases and J shed 7 bases, with 17 bases lying between them. Germline loops: CDR1 MNHEY, CDR2 SMNVEV (reference sequence). CDR3 size: 15 residues.

This clonotype occurred many times. The J gene is TRBJ1-5, the V gene TRBV4-1; D is unclear. This CDR3 is 15 amino acids long. Germline CDR1 reads MGHRA; CDR2 reads YSYEKL. Between the trimmed V and J ends, which lost 3 bases and 6 bases, there was a span of 15 bases. CDR3 nucleotides: TGCGCCAGCAGCCAGTCAGGTGAAAATCTTCAGCCCCAGCATTTT. Translation gives CASSQSGENLQPQHF.

This clonotype has just one count. The rearrangement links TRBV14 to TRBJ1-6; 7 bases agree with TRBD1. The CDR3 loop spans 14 amino acids. V dropped 4 bases and J dropped 7; count of bases not matched to a gene: 4. CDR1 and CDR2 (germline): SGHDN, FVKESK. CDR3 nucleotide sequence: TGTGCCAGCAGCCTTTGGGACAGCAATTCACCCCTCCACTTT. Translating it yields CASSLWDSNSPLHF.

This clonotype was picked up many times. CDR3 nucleotide sequence: TGTGCATGCCGGCAGGCCAACACCGGGGAGCTGTTTTTT. It is translated as CACRQANTGELFF. V gene TRBV7-2 combines with J gene TRBJ2-2; D is unresolved. This CDR3 contains 13 residues. CDR1 SGHTA and CDR2 FQGNSA come from the germline V gene.

Ten or more counts support this clonotype. J is TRBJ2-1 and V is TRBV4-2; perhaps TRBD2 as D (6 bases). Trimming removed 0 bases at V and 8 bases at J, with 14 bases between. CDR1 and CDR2 from the germline V gene are LGHNA and YNFKEQ. This CDR3 has 15 residues. The CDR3 nucleotides read TGTGCCAGCAGCCAAGAGGTAAGGGCTAGCGATGAGCAGTTCTTC. It translates to CASSQEVRASDEQFF.

This clonotype was observed a few times. The chain recombines TRBV12-3 or TRBV12-4 with TRBJ2-2, with 11 bases matching TRBD1. The V and J ends lost 8 bases and 7 bases, in that order; junction bases with no gene match: 6. CDR3 size: 14 residues. The CDR3 coding sequence is TGTGCCAGCGGGGGACAGGGGGTGGTCGGGGAGCTGTTTTTT. This gives the protein CASGGQGVVGELFF.

The table lists this clonotype with many counts. This rearrangement joins TRBV11-1 to TRBJ2-7; the D call may be TRBD1 or TRBD2 (6 bases each). The CDR3 loop spans 16 amino acids. In germline, CDR1 is SGHAT, CDR2 FQDESV (reference sequence). V was pared by 3 bases and J by 5 bases, with 20 bases between. CDR3 DNA sequence: TGTGCCAGCAGCTTCCCGCGGGACACAGAGTACGACGAGCAGTACTTC. It codes for CASSFPRDTEYDEQYF.

Many counts were recorded for this clonotype. The V call is TRBV4-3, the J call TRBJ1-2; D perhaps matches TRBD1 (5 bases). Trimming removed 1 base from V and 8 bases from J, with 11 bases in between. The CDR3 covers 13 residues. Germline values: CDR1 LGHNA, CDR2 YSLEER. CDR3 nucleotide sequence: TGCGCCAGCAGCCAAGTGCCAGGGCAAGGCTACACCTTC. Protein sequence: CASSQVPGQGYTF.

The chain uses TRBV5-1 and TRBJ2-2, with a tentative D call TRBD2 (5 bases). The CDR3 contains 14 residues. The V end was cut by 4 bases, the J end by 5 bases, with 12 bases between. Germline CDR1 SGHRS, CDR2 YFSETQ. CDR3 residues: CASSPPTGTGELFF. Written as DNA, the CDR3 is TGCGCCAGCAGCCCCCCCACGGGAACCGGGGAGCTGTTTTTT.